This T cell receptor beta chain was captured in a study of T cell responses to AZD1222 COVID-19 vaccine (TCRdb year 2021). Describing the broader study: AZD1222 recipients given second doses at about 4 weeks or at about 12 weeks were pooled, since spike-specific TCR depth and breadth were not found to differ between the two schedules. TCR sequencing was performed for about 250 trial participants, of whom around 200 were given two doses of AZD1222 and approximately 26 were given two doses of MenACWY control vaccine. Trial participants were enrolled by age into subgroups of 18-55, 56-69 and 70-plus years, and around 150, 29 and 61 TCR-sequenced participants, respectively, were included in these subgroups.

What the time point label conveys for this sample: baseline before first vaccination. Vaccinee samples were obtained from the UK trials COV001 and COV002, which included a single-blind randomized controlled phase 2/3 trial of AZD1222 (ChAdOx1 nCoV-19) in healthy adults. For TCRbeta chain sequencing, PBMC samples were collected from trial participants at day 0 and at day 28 after the second dose. V drops 6 bases and J drops 0 bases, leaving 14 bases in between. As encoded in the germline V gene, CDR1 is SGHTA while CDR2 is FQGNSA. The CDR3 runs 16 residues from the cysteine to the phenylalanine. Just CDR3 DNA is preserved here, 48 bases in frame from base 1. This clone was seen a few times. The clone's antigen remains unknown. Base qualities are missing; no much larger clone stands one base away. What the work shows at the level of the full study, not this receptor alone: In the small 56-69-year group, the increase in depth fell short of significance, most likely because of low power. Conclusions about previously exposed vaccinees were limited because only six AZD1222 recipients were SARS-CoV-2 seropositive at baseline. Participants were mostly white British, with more females than males. The authors suggested clonal diversity may have been underestimated. After two AZD1222 doses, both the breadth and the depth of spike-specific TCRs were significantly higher than at day 0 and than in MenACWY recipients. The vaccine-associated CD4 TCRs covered the entire spike protein, and the dominant responses fell in regions 160-218 and 743-854. Because no samples from the day 14 peak response were available, repertoires could be characterized only after the peak T cell response. Nearly half of unique spike-specific TCRs reportedly recognized epitopes outside regions mutated in the B.1.351 and B.1.1.7 variants.

The CDR3 regions of human TCRbeta chains were analyzed by immunosequencing. On the authors' methods: Repertoire TCRs were checked for matches against a reference library of SARS-CoV-2-specific TCRs that had been generated using the MIRA antigen-specificity platform. Breadth was defined as the fraction of unique TCRs that were SARS-CoV-2-associated. Depth was defined as the fraction of total T cells that were SARS-CoV-2-associated. Each spike-specific TCR was assigned to its reactive spike region and to a CD4 or CD8 class using the MIRA data. Log10-transformed breadth and depth values were compared by one-way ANOVA with Sidak's multiple comparisons tests. Drawn from immuneACCESS, this table holds only the in-frame rearrangements with V and J called that TCRdb kept. Clones are partly lost; checked studies trace under half to an unresolved V gene and leave the rest unexplained. Clonal size and the V and J genes are those of that table, whereas D and trimming came from the DNA. A total of more than 110,000 clones appear in this sample, 85% to 90% of them only once. Together, the top ten hold around 3% of the sample.

The source of this sequence is an adult in good health. The sequences come from peripheral blood, collected on day 0 of AZD1222 vaccination. The chain is encoded by TRBV7-2 joined to TRBJ2-2; the D gene is perhaps TRBD1 or TRBD2, as each covers 5 bases. The DNA reads as follows: TGTGCCAGCAGTCAACAGGCCGGGGCGAACACCGGGGAGCTGTTTTTT. This encodes CASSQQAGANTGELFF.